This T cell receptor (beta chain) was captured by sequencing in a study of T cells after yellow fever vaccination. V lost 5 bases and J 1 base, leaving 8 bases between the germline ends. CDR1 and CDR2 (germline): LNHDA, SQIVND (reference sequence). CDR3 length: 13 amino acids. MiXCR was run by TCRdb on the 5' RACE reads, yielding one entry per CDR3 protein. Found here are under 600,000 distinct CDR3 sequences, roughly 13% of them singletons; the top ten hold over 12%. The chain is built from TRBV19 and TRBJ2-5, with D uncertain. The sequence came from a man between 25 and 39 years old who received the YFV17D yellow fever vaccine. Sequencing was performed on PBMCs, taken on the day of the yellow fever booster vaccination. In DNA form, the CDR3 reads TGTGCCAGTAGTCATAGGGCCCAAGAGACCCAGTACTTC. Amino acid sequence: CASSHRAQETQYF.